This T cell receptor (beta chain) was obtained from a study of liver allograft versus peripheral blood T cells. In the study overall: Blood and transplanted-liver T cell receptor repertoires from recipients were compared.

TCRdb reprocessed the reads with MiXCR, giving one entry per CDR3 protein. Of thousands of distinct CDR3 sequences in the sample, less than 15% were seen once. V dropped 5 bases and J dropped 4 bases, with 15 bases sitting between them. This CDR3 is built from 13 residues. Germline-derived CDR1 and CDR2 are DFQATT and SNEGSKA (reference sequence). Study-level results: Liver allograft repertoires of T cell receptors reportedly diverged from peripheral blood repertoires.

With regard to this clonotype: What it binds is unknown.

The receptor comes from a human patient who had a liver transplant. Some T cells could come from the graft donor. This rearrangement joins TRBV20-1 to TRBJ2-7, with D uncertain. This chain's CDR3 is CSAGGSSLYEQYF. In DNA form, the CDR3 reads TGCAGTGCTGGTGGGTCTTCATTATACGAGCAGTACTTC.